This entry is about one T cell receptor (beta chain). The antigen remains undetermined. CDR1 is MNHEY and CDR2 is SVGAGI in the germline V gene. The length of the CDR3 is 16 residues. The junction had 7 bases not matched to a gene; V was cut back by 0 bases and J by 3 bases. The data were obtained in a study of cytomegalovirus exposure and HLA in healthy donors. Study findings and constraints: According to reports, the classifier identified cytomegalovirus status with high specificity and sensitivity. Three chains linked to CMV were shown in vitro to be specific for CMV antigens.

Produced via immunoSEQ multiplex PCR; TCRdb's table is partial and in-frame only. The table lists around 60,000 clones, roughly 94% of them singletons. The chain is built from TRBV6-5 and TRBJ1-2; 7 bases line up with TRBD1. The TCR sequence derives from a man between 18 and 35 years old in good health and CMV-seropositive. Sequencing input: PBMCs. The CDR3 region is CASSYSDRVFDYGYTF. The CDR3 region has the DNA TGTGCCAGCAGTTACTCAGACAGGGTATTTGACTATGGCTACACCTTC.